This TCR beta chain was observed in a study of blood T cells in healthy people across ages. The study, taken as a whole, reports: The CMV status of each donor remained undetermined, and this could have confounded shifts in expanded clonotypes.

Of note for this clonotype: Its target is unknown.

The CDR3 runs 19 residues. Germline V gene sequence: CDR1 LNHNV, CDR2 YYDKDF (reference sequence). Between the trimmed V and J ends, which lost 0 bases and 2 bases, there was a span of 21 bases. A sample-barcoded 5' primer and a J-beta primer mix were used in a second PCR of about 6 to 12 cycles. All samples yielded 3 million or more CDR3-containing paired-end reads. TCRdb reanalysed the 5' RACE reads using MiXCR and keeps one entry per CDR3 protein. The table includes hundreds of thousands of distinct CDR3 sequences, around 45% detected once. This receptor was taken from a man older than 75 in good health. The V call is TRBV15, the J call TRBJ2-3; D could derive from TRBD1 or TRBD2 (5 bases each). Sample: blood. The CDR3 sequence: CATSRDGPGRNPYTDTQYF. The CDR3 bases are TGTGCCACCAGCAGAGATGGTCCGGGACGGAACCCATACACAGATACGCAGTATTTT. The full variable domain, with the rest looked up from reference TRBV15 and TRBJ2-3, is DAMVIQNPRYQVTQFGKPVTLSCSQTLNHNVMYWYQQKSSQAPKLLFHYYDKDFNNEADTPDNFQSRRPNTSFCFLDIRSPGLGDTAMYLCATSRDGPGRNPYTDTQYFGPGTRLTVL.